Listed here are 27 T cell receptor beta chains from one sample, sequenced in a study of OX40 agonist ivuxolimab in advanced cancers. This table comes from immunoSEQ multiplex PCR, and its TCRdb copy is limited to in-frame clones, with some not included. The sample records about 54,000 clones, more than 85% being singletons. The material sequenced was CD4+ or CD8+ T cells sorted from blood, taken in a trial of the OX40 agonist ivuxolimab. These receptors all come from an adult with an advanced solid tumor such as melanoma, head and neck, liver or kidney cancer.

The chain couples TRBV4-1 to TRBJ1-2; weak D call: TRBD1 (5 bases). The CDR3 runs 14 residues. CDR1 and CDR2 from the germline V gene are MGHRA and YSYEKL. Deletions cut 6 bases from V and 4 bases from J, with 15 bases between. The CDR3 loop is CASSQFGTAYGYTF. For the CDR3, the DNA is TGCGCCAGCAGTCAGTTTGGGACTGCCTATGGCTACACCTTC.

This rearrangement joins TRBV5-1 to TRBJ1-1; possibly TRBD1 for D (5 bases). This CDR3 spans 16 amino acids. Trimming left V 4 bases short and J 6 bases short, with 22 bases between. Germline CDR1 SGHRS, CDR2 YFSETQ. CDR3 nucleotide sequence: TGCGCCAGCAGCAGAACCGGCGGGACGATAGGGTCTGAAGCTTTCTTT. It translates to CASSRTGGTIGSEAFF. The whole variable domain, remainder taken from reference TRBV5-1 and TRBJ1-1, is KAGVTQTPRYLIKTRGQQVTLSCSPISGHRSVSWYQQTPGQGLQFLFEYFSETQRNKGNFPGRFSGRQFSNSRSEMNVSTLELGDSALYLCASSRTGGTIGSEAFFGQGTRLTVV.

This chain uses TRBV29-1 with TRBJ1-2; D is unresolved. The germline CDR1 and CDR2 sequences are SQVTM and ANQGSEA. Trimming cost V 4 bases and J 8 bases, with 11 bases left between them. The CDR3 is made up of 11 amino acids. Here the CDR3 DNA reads TGCAGCGTTGGGACCCGTGACGGCTACACCTTC. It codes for CSVGTRDGYTF.

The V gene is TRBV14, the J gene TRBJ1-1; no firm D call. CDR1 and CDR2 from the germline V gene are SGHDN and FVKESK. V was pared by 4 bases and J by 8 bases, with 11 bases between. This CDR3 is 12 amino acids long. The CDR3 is CASSPNMDEAFF. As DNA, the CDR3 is TGTGCCAGCAGCCCCAACATGGACGAAGCTTTCTTT.

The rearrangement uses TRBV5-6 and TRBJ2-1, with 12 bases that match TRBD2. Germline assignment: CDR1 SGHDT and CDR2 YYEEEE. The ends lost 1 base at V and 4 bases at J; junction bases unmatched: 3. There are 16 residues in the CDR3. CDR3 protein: CASSLTSGGKYNEQFF. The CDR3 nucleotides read TGTGCCAGCAGCTTGACTAGCGGGGGGAAATACAATGAGCAGTTCTTC.

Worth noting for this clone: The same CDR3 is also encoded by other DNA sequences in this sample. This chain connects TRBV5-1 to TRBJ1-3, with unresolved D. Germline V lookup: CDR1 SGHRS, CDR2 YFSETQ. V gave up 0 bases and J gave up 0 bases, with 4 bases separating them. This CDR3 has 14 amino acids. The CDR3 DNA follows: TGCGCCAGCAGCTTGGGGGGCTCTGGAAACACCATATATTTT. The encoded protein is CASSLGGSGNTIYF.

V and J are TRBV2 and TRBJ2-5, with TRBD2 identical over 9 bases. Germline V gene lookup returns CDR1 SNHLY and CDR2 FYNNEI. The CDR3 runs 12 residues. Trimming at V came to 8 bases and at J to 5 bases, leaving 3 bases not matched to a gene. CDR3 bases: TGTGCCAGCTTGCGGGGGGGGGAGACCCAGTACTTC. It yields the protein CASLRGGETQYF.

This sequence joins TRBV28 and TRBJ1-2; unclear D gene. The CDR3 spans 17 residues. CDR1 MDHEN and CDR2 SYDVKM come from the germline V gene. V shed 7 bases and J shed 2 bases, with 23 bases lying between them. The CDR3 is CASNRLGEGPLNYGYTF. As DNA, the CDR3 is TGTGCCAGCAATCGCTTGGGCGAGGGCCCTCTCAACTATGGCTACACCTTC.

CDR3 region: CASSPPGRGEGYTF. For the CDR3, the DNA is TGTGCCAGCTCACCACCGGGCAGGGGTGAGGGCTACACCTTC. V is TRBV18 and J is TRBJ1-2; D possibly corresponds to TRBD1 (6 bases). The CDR3 totals 14 residues. Germline CDR1 and CDR2: KGHSH and LQKENI. V shed 0 bases and J shed 8 bases, with 13 bases lying between them.

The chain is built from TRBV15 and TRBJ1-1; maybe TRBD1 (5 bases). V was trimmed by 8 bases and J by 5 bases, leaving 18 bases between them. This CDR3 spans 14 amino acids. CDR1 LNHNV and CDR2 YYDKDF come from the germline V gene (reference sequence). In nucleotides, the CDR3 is TGTGCCACCCTCCCGACACTCGAGGGGACTGAAGCTTTCTTT. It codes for CATLPTLEGTEAFF.

The CDR3 coding sequence is TGTGCCAGTAGTATGGGACAGGGGGACTGGGAGCTGTTTTTT. As protein: CASSMGQGDWELFF. V gene TRBV19 combines with J gene TRBJ2-2; 11 nucleotides match TRBD1. V lost 3 bases, J lost 9 bases, and 3 bases stayed unmatched. Per the germline V gene, CDR1 is LNHDA and CDR2 is SQIVND (reference sequence). CDR3 length equals 14 residues.

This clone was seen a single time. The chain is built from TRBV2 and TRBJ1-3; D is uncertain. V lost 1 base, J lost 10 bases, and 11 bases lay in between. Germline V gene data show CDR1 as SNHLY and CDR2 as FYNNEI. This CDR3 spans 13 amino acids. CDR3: CASSEDDNRTIYF. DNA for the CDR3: TGTGCCAGCAGTGAAGATGACAATCGGACCATATATTTT.

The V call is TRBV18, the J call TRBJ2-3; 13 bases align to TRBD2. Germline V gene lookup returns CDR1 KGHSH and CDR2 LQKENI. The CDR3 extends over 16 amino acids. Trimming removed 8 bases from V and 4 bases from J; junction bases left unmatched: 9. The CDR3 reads CASQAIGLAGADTQYF. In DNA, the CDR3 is TGTGCCAGCCAAGCAATCGGACTAGCGGGAGCAGATACGCAGTATTTT.

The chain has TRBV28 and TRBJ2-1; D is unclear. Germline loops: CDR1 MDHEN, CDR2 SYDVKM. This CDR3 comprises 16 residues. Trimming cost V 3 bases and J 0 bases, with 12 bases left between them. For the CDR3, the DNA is TGTGCCAGCAGTTTTAGGCTGCGCGGCTCCTACAATGAGCAGTTCTTC. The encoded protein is CASSFRLRGSYNEQFF.

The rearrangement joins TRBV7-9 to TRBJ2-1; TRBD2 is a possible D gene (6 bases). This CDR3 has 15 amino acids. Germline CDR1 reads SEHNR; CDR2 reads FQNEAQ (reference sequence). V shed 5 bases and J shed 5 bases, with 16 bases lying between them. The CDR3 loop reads CASSPRLDLNNEQFF. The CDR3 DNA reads TGTGCCAGCAGCCCCCGACTAGATCTTAACAATGAGCAGTTCTTC.

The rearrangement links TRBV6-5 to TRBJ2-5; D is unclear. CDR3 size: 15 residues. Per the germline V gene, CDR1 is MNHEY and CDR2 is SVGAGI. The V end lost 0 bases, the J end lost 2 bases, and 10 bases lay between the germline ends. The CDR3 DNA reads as TGTGCCAGCAGTTACTCCCCCCTAGTTCAAGAGACCCAGTACTTC. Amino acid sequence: CASSYSPLVQETQYF.

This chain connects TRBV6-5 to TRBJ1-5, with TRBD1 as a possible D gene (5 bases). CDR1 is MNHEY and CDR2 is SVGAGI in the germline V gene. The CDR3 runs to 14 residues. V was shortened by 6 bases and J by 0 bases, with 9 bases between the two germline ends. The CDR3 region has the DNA TGTGCCAGCAGCGGGGGGAATAGCAATCAGCCCCAGCATTTT. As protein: CASSGGNSNQPQHF.

CDR3 coding DNA: TGTGCCAGACTCACAGGGACCAACGAGCAGTACTTC. Translation: CARLTGTNEQYF. The chain couples TRBV21-1 to TRBJ2-7; TRBD1, the table's D call, was not compared with the DNA. TRBV21-1 is classified as a pseudogene. The CDR3 consists of 12 residues.

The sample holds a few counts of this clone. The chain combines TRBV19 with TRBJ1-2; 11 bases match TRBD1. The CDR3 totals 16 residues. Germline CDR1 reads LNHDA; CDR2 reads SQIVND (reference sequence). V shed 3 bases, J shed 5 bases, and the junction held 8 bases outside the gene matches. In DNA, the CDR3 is TGTGCCAGTAGTATCCCAGTCGGGACAGGGGGATATGGCTACACCTTC. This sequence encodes CASSIPVGTGGYGYTF. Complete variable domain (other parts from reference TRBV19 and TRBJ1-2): DGGITQSPKYLFRKEGQNVTLSCEQNLNHDAMYWYRQDPGQGLRLIYYSQIVNDFQKGDIAEGYSVSREKKESFPLTVTSAQKNPTAFYLCASSIPVGTGGYGYTFGSGTRLTVV.

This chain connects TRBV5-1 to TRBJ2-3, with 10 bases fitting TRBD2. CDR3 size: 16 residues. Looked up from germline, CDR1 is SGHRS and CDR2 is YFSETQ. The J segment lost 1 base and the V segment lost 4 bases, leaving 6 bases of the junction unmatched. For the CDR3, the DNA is TGCGCCAGCAGCGCATCCGGGACTAGCGGCACAGATACGCAGTATTTT. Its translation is CASSASGTSGTDTQYF. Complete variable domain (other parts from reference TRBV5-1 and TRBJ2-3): KAGVTQTPRYLIKTRGQQVTLSCSPISGHRSVSWYQQTPGQGLQFLFEYFSETQRNKGNFPGRFSGRQFSNSRSEMNVSTLELGDSALYLCASSASGTSGTDTQYFGPGTRLTVL.

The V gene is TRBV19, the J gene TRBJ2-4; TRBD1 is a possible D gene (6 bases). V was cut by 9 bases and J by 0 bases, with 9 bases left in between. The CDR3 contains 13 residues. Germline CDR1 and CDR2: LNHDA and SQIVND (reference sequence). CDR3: CASQGIAKNIQYF. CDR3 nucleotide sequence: TGTGCCAGCCAGGGGATAGCCAAAAACATTCAGTACTTC.

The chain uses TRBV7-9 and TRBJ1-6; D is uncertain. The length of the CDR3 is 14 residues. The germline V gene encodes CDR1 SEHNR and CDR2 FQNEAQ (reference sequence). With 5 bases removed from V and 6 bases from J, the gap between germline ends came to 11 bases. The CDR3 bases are TGTGCCAGCAGCATACCGGGATTTAATTCACCCCTCCACTTT. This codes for CASSIPGFNSPLHF.

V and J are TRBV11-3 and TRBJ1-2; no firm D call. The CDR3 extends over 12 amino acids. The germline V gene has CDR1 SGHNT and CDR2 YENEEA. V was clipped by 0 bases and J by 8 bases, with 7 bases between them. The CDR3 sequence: CASSLDSPGYTF. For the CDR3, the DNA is TGTGCCAGCAGCTTAGATTCGCCGGGCTACACCTTC.

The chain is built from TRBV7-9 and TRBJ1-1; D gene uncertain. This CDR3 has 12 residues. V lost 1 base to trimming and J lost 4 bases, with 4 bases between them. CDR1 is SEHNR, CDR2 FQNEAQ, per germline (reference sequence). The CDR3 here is CASSLVSTEAFF. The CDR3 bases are TGTGCCAGCAGCTTAGTTTCCACTGAAGCTTTCTTT.

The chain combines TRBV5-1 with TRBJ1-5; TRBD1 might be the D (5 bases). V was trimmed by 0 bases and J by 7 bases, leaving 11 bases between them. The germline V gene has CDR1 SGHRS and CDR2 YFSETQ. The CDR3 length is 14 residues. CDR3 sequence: CASSLASGAQPQHF. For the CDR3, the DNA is TGCGCCAGCAGCTTGGCCAGCGGGGCCCAGCCCCAGCATTTT.

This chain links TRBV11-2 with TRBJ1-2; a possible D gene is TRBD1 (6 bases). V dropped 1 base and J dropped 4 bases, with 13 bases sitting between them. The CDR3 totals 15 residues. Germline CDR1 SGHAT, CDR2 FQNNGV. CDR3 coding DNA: TGTGCCAGCAGCTTAGGGTCGGGGGGCGCCTATGGCTACACCTTC. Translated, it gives CASSLGSGGAYGYTF.

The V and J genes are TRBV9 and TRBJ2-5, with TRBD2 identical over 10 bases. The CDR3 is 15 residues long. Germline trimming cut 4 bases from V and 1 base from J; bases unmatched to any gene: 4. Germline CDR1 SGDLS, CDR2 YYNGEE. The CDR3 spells CASSSAGGLQETQYF. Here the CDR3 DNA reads TGTGCCAGCAGCTCAGCGGGAGGGCTCCAAGAGACCCAGTACTTC.